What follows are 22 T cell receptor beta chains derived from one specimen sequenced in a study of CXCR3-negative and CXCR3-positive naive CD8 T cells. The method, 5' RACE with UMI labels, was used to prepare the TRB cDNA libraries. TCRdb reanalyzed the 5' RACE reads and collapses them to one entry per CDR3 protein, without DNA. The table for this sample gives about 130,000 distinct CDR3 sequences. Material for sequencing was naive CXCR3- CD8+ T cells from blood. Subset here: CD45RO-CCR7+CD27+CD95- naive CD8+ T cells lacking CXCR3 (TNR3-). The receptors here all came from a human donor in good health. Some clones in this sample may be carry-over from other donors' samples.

CDR3 residues: CASSHWGNEQFF. The V gene is TRBV11-2, the J gene TRBJ2-1. This CDR3 comprises 12 residues. Germline V CDR1 and CDR2: SGHAT, FQNNGV. The full variable domain, in which reference TRBV11-2 and TRBJ2-1 provide the parts outside the CDR3, is EAGVAQSPRYKIIEKRQSVAFWCNPISGHATLYWYQQILGQGPKLLIQFQNNGVVDDSQLPKDRFSAERLKGVDSTLKIQPAKLEDSAVYLCASSHWGNEQFFGPGTRLTVL.

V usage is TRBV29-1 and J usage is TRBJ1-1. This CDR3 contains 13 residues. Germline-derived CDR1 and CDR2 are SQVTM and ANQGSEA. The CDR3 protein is CSFNRGLDTEAFF.

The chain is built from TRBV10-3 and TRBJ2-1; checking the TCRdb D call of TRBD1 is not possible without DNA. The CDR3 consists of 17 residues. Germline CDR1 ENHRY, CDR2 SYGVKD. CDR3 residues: CAISDPGSGRSYNEQFF.

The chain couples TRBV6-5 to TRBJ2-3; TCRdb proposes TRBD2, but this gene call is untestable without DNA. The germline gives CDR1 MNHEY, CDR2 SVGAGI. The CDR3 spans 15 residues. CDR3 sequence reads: CASSNGGGVSDTQYF.

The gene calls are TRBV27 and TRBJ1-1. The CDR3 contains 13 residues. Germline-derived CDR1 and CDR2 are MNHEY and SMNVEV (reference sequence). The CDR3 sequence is CASSFTKNNEAFF.

CDR3 amino acids: CASSPVLGQGDEQYF. V usage is TRBV4-2 and J usage is TRBJ2-7; the D call from TCRdb, TRBD1, cannot be confirmed without DNA. This CDR3 comprises 15 residues. CDR1 is LGHNA, CDR2 YNFKEQ, per germline.

CDR3 sequence reads: CASSQDASGRVSNEQYF. This chain links TRBV4-2 with TRBJ2-7; without DNA, the TCRdb call of TRBD2 cannot be checked. The CDR3 has 17 amino acids. Germline lookup yields CDR1 LGHNA and CDR2 YNFKEQ.

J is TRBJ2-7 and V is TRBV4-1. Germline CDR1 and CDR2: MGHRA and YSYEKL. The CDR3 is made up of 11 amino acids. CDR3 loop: CASRGSNEQYF.

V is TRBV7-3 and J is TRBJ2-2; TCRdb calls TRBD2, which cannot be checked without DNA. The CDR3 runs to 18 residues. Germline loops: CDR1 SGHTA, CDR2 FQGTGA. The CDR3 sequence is CASSQIGLAGINTGELFF. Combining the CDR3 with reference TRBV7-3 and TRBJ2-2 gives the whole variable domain GAGVSQTPSNKVTEKGKYVELRCDPISGHTALYWYRQSLGQGPEFLIYFQGTGAADDSGLPNDRFFAVRPEGSVSTLKIQRTERGDSAVYLCASSQIGLAGINTGELFFGEGSRLTVL.

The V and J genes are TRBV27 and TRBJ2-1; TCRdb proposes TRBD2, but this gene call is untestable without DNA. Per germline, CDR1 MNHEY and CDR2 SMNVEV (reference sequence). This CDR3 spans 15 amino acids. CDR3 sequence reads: CASGGLGGPYNEQFF.

CDR3 sequence: CASSQVAGQASGYTF. The V and J genes are TRBV14 and TRBJ1-2; with no DNA, the TCRdb D assignment of TRBD1 cannot be verified. The CDR3 is 15 residues long. The germline gives CDR1 SGHDN, CDR2 FVKESK. Using reference TRBV14 and TRBJ1-2 for the parts outside the CDR3, the full variable domain is EAGVTQFPSHSVIEKGQTVTLRCDPISGHDNLYWYRRVMGKEIKFLLHFVKESKQDESGMPNNRFLAERTGGTYSTLKVQPAELEDSGVYFCASSQVAGQASGYTFGSGTRLTVV.

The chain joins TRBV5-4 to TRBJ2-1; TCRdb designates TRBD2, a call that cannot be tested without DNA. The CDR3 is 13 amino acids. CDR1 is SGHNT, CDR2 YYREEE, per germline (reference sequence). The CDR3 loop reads CASRGLADNEQFF.

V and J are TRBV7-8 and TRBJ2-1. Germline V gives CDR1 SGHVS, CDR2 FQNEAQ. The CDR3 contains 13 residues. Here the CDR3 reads CASSWAKTHAEFF.

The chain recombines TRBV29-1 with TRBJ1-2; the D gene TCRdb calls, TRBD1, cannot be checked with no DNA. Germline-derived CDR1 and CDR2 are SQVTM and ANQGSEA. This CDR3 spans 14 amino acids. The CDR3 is CSVVGDRDNYGYTF.

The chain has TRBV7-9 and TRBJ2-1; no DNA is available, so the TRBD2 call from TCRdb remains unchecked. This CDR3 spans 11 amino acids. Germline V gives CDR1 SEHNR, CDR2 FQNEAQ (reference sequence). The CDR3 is CASSLAGGLFF.

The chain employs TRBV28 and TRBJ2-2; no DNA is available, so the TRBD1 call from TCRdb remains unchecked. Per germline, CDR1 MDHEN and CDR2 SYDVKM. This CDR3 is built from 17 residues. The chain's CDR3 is CASSPIPGQGRTGELFF. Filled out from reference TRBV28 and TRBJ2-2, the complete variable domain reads DVKVTQSSRYLVKRTGEKVFLECVQDMDHENMFWYRQDPGLGLRLIYFSYDVKMKEKGDIPEGYSVSREKKERFSLILESASTNQTSMYLCASSPIPGQGRTGELFFGEGSRLTVL.

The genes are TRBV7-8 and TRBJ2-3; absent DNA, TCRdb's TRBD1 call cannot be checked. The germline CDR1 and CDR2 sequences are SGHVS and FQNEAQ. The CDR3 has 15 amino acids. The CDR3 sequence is CASSLVTGGTDTQYF.

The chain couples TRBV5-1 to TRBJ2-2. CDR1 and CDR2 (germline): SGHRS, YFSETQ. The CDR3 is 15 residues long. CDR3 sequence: CASSLAQGGAGELFF.

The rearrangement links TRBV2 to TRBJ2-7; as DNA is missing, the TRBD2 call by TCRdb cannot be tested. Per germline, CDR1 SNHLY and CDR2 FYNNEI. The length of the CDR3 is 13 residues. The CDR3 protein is CASTPPNSYEQYF.

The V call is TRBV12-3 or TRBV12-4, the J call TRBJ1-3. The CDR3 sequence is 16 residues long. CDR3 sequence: CASSLDWGTSGNTIYF.

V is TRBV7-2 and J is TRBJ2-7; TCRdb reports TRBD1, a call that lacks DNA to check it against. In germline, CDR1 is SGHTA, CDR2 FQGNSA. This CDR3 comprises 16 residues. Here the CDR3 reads CASSLAPYSTGGAWYF.

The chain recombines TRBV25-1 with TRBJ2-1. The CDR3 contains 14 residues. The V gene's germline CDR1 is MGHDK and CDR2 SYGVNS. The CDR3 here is CASSWTDGVNEQFF.